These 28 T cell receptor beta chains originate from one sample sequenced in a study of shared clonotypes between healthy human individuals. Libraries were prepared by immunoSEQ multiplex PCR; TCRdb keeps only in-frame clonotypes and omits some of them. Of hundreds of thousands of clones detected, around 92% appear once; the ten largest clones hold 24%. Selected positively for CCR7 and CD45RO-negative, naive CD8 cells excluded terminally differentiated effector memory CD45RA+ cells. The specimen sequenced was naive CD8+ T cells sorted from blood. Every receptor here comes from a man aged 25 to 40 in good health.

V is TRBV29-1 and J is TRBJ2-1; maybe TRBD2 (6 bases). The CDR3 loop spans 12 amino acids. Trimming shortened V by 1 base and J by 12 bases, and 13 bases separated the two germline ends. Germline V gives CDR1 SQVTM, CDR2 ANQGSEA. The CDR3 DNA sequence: TGCAGCGTTGAAGTGGCGGGGTCAGGGCAGTTCTTC. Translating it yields CSVEVAGSGQFF.

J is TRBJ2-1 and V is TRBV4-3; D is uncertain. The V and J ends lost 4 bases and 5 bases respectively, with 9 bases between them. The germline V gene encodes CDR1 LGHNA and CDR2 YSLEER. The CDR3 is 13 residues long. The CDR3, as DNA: TGCGCCAGCAGCCGCAACCCTAACAATGAGCAGTTCTTC. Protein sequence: CASSRNPNNEQFF.

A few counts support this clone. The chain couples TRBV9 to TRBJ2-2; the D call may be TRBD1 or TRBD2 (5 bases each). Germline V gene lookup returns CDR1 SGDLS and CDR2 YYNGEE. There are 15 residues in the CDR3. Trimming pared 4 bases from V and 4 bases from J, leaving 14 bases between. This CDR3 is CASSLRDAGTGELFF. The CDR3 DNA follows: TGTGCCAGCAGCCTCCGGGACGCCGGCACCGGGGAGCTGTTTTTT.

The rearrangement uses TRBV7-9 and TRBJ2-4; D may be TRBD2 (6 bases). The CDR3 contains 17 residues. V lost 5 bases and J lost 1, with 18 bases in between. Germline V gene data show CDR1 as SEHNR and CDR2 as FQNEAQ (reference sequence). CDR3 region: CASSGWEEKGAKNIQYF. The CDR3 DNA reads TGTGCCAGCAGCGGATGGGAGGAGAAAGGGGCCAAAAACATTCAGTACTTC.

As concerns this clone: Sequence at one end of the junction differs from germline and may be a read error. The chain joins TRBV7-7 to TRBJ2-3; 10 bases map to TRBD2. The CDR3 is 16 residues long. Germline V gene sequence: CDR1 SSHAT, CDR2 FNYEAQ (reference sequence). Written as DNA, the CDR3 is TGTGCTAGCAGCTTAAACCCTAGCGGGAGTACAGATACGCAGTATTTT. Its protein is CASSLNPSGSTDTQYF.

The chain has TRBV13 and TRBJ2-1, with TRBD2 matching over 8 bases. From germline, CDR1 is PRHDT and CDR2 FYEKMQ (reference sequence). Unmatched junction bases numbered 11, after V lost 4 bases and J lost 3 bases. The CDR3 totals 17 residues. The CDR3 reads CASSSMTTSGYYNEQFF. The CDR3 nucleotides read TGTGCCAGCAGCTCTATGACCACTAGCGGCTACTACAATGAGCAGTTCTTC.

The CDR3 coding sequence is TGTGCCAGCAGCGTAGATGCAGGGGGGTACGAGCAGTACTTC. This gives the protein CASSVDAGGYEQYF. The chain has TRBV9 and TRBJ2-7, with a weak D call TRBD1 (7 bases). V was clipped by 0 bases and J by 4 bases, with 11 bases between them. Germline V CDR1 and CDR2: SGDLS, YYNGEE. CDR3 length: 14 amino acids.

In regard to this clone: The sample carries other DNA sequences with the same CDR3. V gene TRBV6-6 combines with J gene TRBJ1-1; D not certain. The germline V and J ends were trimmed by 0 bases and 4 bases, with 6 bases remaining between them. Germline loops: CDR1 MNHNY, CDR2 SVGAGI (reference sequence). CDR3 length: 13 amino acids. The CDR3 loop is CASSYSVGTEAFF. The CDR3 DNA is TGTGCCAGCAGTTACTCTGTAGGCACTGAAGCTTTCTTT.

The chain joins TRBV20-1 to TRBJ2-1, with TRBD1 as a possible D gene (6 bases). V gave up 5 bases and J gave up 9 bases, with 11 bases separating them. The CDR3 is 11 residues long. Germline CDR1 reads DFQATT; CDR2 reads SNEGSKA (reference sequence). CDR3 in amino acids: CSAGQLIEQFF. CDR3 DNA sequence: TGCAGTGCTGGACAGCTGATTGAGCAGTTCTTC.

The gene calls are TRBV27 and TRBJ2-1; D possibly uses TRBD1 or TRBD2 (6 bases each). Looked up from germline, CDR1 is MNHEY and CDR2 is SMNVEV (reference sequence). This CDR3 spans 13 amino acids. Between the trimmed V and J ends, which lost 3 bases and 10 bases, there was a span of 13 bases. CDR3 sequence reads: CASSFFGGQEQFF. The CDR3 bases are TGTGCCAGCAGTTTTTTCGGGGGCCAAGAGCAGTTCTTC.

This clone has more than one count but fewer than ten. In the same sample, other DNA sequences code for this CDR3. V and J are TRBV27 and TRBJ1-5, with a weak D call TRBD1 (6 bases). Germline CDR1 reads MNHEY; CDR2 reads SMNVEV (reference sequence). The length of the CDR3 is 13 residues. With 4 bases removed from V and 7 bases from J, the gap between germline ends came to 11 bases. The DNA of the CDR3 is TGTGCCAGCAGTTCACAGGGTTGGCAGCCCCAGCATTTT. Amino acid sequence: CASSSQGWQPQHF.

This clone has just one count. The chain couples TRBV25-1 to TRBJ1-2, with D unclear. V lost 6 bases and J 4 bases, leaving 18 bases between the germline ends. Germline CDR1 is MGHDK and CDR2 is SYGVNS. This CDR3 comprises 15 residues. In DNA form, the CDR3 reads TGTGCCAGCAGCGGCACCGTGGGCTCCTTCTATGGCTACACCTTC. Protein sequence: CASSGTVGSFYGYTF.

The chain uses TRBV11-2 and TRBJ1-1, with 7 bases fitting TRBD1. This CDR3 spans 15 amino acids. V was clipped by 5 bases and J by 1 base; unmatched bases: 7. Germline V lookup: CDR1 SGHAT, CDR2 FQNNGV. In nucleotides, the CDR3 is TGTGCCAGCAGCCCGACTCCAGGGGGGAACACTGAAGCTTTCTTT. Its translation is CASSPTPGGNTEAFF.

CDR3 in amino acids: CSAKDRVGYGYTF. CDR3 nucleotide sequence: TGCAGCGCTAAGGACAGGGTTGGCTATGGCTACACCTTC. The rearrangement links TRBV29-1 to TRBJ1-2; TRBD1 aligns across 8 bases. This CDR3 is built from 13 residues. V trimming: 7 bases; J trimming: 4 bases; junction bases outside the gene matches: 8. Germline V gene lookup returns CDR1 SQVTM and CDR2 ANQGSEA.

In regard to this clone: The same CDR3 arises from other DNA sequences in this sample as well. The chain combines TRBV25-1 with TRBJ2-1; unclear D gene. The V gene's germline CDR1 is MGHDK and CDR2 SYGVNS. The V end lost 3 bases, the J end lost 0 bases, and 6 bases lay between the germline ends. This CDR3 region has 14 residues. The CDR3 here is CASSEGSSYNEQFF. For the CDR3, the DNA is TGTGCCAGCAGTGAGGGTTCCTCCTACAATGAGCAGTTCTTC. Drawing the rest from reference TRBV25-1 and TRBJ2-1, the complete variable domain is EADIYQTPRYLVIGTGKKITLECSQTMGHDKMYWYQQDPGMELHLIHYSYGVNSTEKGDLSSESTVSRIRTEHFPLTLESARPSHTSQYLCASSEGSSYNEQFFGPGTRLTVL.

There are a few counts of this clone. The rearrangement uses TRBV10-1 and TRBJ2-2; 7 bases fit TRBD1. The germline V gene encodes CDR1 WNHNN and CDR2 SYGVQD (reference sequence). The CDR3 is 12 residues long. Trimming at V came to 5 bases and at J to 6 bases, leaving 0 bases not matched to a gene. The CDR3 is CASSQGAGELFF. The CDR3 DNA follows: TGCGCCAGCAGTCAGGGGGCCGGGGAGCTGTTTTTT.

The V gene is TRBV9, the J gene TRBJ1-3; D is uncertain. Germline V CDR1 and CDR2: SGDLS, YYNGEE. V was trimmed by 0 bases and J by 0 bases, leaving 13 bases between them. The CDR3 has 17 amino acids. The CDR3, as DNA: TGTGCCAGCAGCGTAGAAGGCAGCGCGAGCTCTGGAAACACCATATATTTT. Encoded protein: CASSVEGSASSGNTIYF.

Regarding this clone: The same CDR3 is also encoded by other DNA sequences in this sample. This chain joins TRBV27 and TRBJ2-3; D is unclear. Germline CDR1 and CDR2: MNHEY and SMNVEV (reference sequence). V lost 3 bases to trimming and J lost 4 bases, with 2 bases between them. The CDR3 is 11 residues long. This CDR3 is CASSFADTQYF. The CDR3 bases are TGTGCCAGCAGTTTCGCAGATACGCAGTATTTT.

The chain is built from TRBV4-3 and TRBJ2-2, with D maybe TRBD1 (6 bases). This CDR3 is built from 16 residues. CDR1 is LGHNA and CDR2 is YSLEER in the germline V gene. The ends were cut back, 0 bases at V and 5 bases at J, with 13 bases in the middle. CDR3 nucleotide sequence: TGCGCCAGCAGCCAAGATCCGCAGGGGAATACCGGGGAGCTGTTTTTT. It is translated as CASSQDPQGNTGELFF.

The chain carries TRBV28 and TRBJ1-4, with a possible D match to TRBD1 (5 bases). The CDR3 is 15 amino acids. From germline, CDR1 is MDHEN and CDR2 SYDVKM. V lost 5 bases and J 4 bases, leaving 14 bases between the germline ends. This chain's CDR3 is CASSLGTSNNEKLFF. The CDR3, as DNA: TGTGCCAGCAGTCTTGGGACGTCCAATAATGAAAAACTGTTTTTT.

CDR3 region: CASSLGSPSSYGYTF. The CDR3 nucleotides read TGTGCCAGCAGCTTGGGGTCACCTTCGAGCTATGGCTACACCTTC. The chain has TRBV5-4 and TRBJ1-2; D is undetermined. The CDR3 runs to 15 residues. Germline V gene lookup returns CDR1 SGHNT and CDR2 YYREEE (reference sequence). Trimming left V 0 bases short and J 4 bases short, with 13 bases between.

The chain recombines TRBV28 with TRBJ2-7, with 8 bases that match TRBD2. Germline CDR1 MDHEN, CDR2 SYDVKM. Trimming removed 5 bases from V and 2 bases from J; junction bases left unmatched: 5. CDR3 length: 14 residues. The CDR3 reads CASSRGGTPYEQYF. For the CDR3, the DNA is TGTGCCAGCAGTCGCGGGGGGACGCCCTACGAGCAGTACTTC.

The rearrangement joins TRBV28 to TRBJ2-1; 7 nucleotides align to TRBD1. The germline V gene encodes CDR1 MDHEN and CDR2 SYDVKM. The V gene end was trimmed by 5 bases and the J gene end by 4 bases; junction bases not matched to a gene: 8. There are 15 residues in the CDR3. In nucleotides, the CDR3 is TGTGCCAGCAGTATAAGGGGGCAGGGGTACAATGAGCAGTTCTTC. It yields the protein CASSIRGQGYNEQFF. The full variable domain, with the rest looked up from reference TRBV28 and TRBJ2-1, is DVKVTQSSRYLVKRTGEKVFLECVQDMDHENMFWYRQDPGLGLRLIYFSYDVKMKEKGDIPEGYSVSREKKERFSLILESASTNQTSMYLCASSIRGQGYNEQFFGPGTRLTVL.

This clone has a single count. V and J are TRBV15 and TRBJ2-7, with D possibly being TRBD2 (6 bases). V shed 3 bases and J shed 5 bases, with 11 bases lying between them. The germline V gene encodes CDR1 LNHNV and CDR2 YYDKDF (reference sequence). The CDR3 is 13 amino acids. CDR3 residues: CATSSPLAHEQYF. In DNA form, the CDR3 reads TGTGCCACCAGCAGTCCACTAGCCCACGAGCAGTACTTC.

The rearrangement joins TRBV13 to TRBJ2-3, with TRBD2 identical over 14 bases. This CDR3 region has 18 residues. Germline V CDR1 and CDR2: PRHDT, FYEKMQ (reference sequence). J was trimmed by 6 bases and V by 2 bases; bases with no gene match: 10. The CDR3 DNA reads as TGTGCCAGCAGCTTATTCGGACTAGCGGGGGGCACTATGGATACGCAGTATTTT. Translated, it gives CASSLFGLAGGTMDTQYF.

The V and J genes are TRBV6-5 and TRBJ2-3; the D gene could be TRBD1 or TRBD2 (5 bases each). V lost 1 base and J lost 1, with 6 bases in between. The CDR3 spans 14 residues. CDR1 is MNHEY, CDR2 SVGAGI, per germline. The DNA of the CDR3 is TGTGCCAGCAGTTACTTGGGGGGCACAGATACGCAGTATTTT. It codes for CASSYLGGTDTQYF.

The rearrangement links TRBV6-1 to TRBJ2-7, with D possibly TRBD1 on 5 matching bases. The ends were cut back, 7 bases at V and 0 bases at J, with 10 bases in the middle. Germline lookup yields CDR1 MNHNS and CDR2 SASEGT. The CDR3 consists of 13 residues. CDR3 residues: CASKNRSSYEQYF. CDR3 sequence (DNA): TGTGCCAGCAAGAACAGGAGCTCCTACGAGCAGTACTTC.

DNA for the CDR3: TGTGCCAGCAGCCACTACAGGGGGACCAACACCGGGGAGCTGTTTTTT. Translation: CASSHYRGTNTGELFF. The V call is TRBV7-6, the J call TRBJ2-2; 8 bases map to TRBD1. The CDR3 contains 16 residues. Losses at the gene ends were 5 bases for V and 2 bases for J; bases not matched to a gene: 7. In germline, CDR1 is SGHVS, CDR2 FNYEAQ.